The clone carrying this TCR beta chain was counted ten times or more. No antigen is known for it. The sample originates from a study of response to subunit inactivated influenza vaccine. Study-wide points: Each seasonal flu vaccination may recruit only limited new T cells, authors suggested.

TCRdb ran MiXCR on the RT-PCR reads and lists one entry per CDR3 protein. The sample contains 430,000 or so distinct CDR3 sequences, about 10% of which appear only once. The source of this sequence is a man aged 50-59 years who received an inactivated influenza vaccine. The specimen was PBMCs from blood, collected roughly 46 days after vaccination.

Written as DNA, the CDR3 is TGTGCCAGCACCTATTACACGGCGGGGGCCGGGGAGCTGTTTTTT. This codes for CASTYYTAGAGELFF. V usage is TRBV12-3 or TRBV12-4 and J usage is TRBJ2-2; 7 bases fit TRBD2. The CDR3 totals 15 residues. Trimming cost V 7 bases and J 6 bases; bases outside gene matches: 11.